Listed below are T cell receptor beta chains from one sample, sequenced in a study of blood T cell repertoires in COVID-19. Produced via immunoSEQ multiplex PCR; TCRdb's table is partial and in-frame only. The table shows over 150,000 clones, with 70% to 90% occurring only once. Material for sequencing was peripheral blood. The source of these receptors is a man in his fifties with active or convalescent COVID-19. CDR3s include the opening cysteine and the closing phenylalanine or tryptophan. A D gene is named only where the DNA matches it firmly. Size values are once, few and many counts, or a class for expanded clones, and some rows have none.

clone_size,d_call,j_call,v_call,cdr3_aa,cdr3_nt
NA,TRBD1,TRBJ1-1,TRBV28,CASSPPRDRTMNTEAFF,TGTGCCAGCAGTCCACCTCGGGACAGAACCATGAACACTGAAGCTTTCTTT
NA,NA,TRBJ2-1,TRBV12-5,CASGGPGNVEQFF,TGTGCTAGTGGTGGCCCCGGGAATGTTGAGCAGTTCTTC
once,NA,TRBJ2-3,TRBV11-2,CASSPQGLDTQYF,TGTGCCAGCAGCCCCCAGGGATTAGACACGCAGTATTTT
NA,NA,TRBJ1-2,TRBV28,CASSLSLQTETNYGYTF,TGTGCCAGCAGTTTATCCCTCCAGACTGAAACCAACTATGGCTACACCTTC
NA,TRBD1,TRBJ1-1,TRBV5-1,CASRPKGQVEAFF,TGCGCCAGCAGACCCAAAGGACAGGTTGAAGCTTTCTTT
NA,TRBD1,TRBJ1-3,TRBV19,CASSIPTGAVAGNTIYF,TGTGCCAGTAGTATCCCCACAGGGGCAGTGGCTGGAAACACCATATATTTT
NA,TRBD1,TRBJ1-2,TRBV28,CASSFQGDGYTF,TGTGCCAGCAGTTTCCAGGGGGATGGCTACACCTTC
NA,NA,TRBJ1-2,TRBV12-3/TRBV12-4,CASSFGSGYTF,TGTGCCAGCAGTTTCGGTAGCGGCTACACCTTC
NA,TRBD1,TRBJ2-7,TRBV28,CASSSTPGQGNYEQYF,TGTGCCAGCAGTTCAACGCCGGGACAGGGGAATTACGAGCAGTACTTC
once,TRBD1,TRBJ1-3,TRBV4-2,CASRPGQGGSGNTIYF,TGTGCCAGCAGACCGGGACAGGGGGGTTCAGGAAACACCATATATTTT
NA,NA,TRBJ2-3,TRBV15,CATSRLLDVDTQYF,TGTGCCACCAGCAGATTACTAGACGTAGATACGCAGTATTTT
NA,NA,TRBJ1-4,TRBV19,CASSISVNEKLFF,TGTGCCAGTAGTATTTCGGTTAATGAAAAACTGTTTTTT
few,NA,TRBJ2-1,TRBV11-3,CASSPDAGIEQFF,TGTGCCAGCAGCCCAGACGCGGGAATTGAGCAGTTCTTC
NA,TRBD1,TRBJ1-4,TRBV2,CASRGQGAKNEKLFF,TGTGCCAGCAGAGGACAGGGAGCAAAGAATGAAAAACTGTTTTTT
few,TRBD1,TRBJ1-4,TRBV4-1,CASSAGTGVYEKLFF,TGCGCCAGCAGCGCAGGGACAGGGGTTTATGAAAAACTGTTTTTT
NA,NA,TRBJ2-7,TRBV11-3,CASSFPKYEQYF,TGTGCCAGCAGCTTCCCTAAATACGAGCAGTACTTC
once,TRBD2,TRBJ2-1,TRBV7-2,CASSLALAGANEQFF,TGTGCCAGCAGCTTAGCTCTAGCGGGAGCCAATGAGCAGTTCTTC
NA,NA,TRBJ2-7,TRBV11-2,CASSADGVTYEQYF,TGTGCCAGCAGCGCAGACGGGGTCACCTACGAGCAGTACTTC
NA,TRBD1,TRBJ1-5,TRBV5-1,CASSLAPTGDDQPQHF,TGCGCCAGCAGCTTGGCCCCGACAGGGGACGATCAGCCCCAGCATTTT
once,NA,TRBJ1-5,TRBV12-5,CASGPQVLTQPQHF,TGTGCTAGTGGTCCACAGGTCCTCACTCAGCCCCAGCATTTT
NA,TRBD2,TRBJ2-2,TRBV7-9,CASTEGTSGGWNTGELFF,TGTGCCAGCACAGAGGGGACTAGCGGGGGTTGGAACACCGGGGAGCTGTTTTTT
once,TRBD2,TRBJ2-3,TRBV28,CASRRTSGRSDTQYF,TGTGCCAGCAGACGGACTAGCGGACGATCAGATACGCAGTATTTT
NA,NA,TRBJ2-3,TRBV19,CASSTGTDIPSDTQYF,TGTGCCAGTAGCACCGGAACTGACATACCCTCAGATACGCAGTATTTT
NA,NA,TRBJ2-3,TRBV27,CASSPFGSTDTQYF,TGTGCCAGCAGCCCCTTCGGTAGCACAGATACGCAGTATTTT
NA,TRBD1,TRBJ1-1,TRBV5-1,CASSSWTGENTEAFF,TGCGCCAGCAGCTCCTGGACAGGGGAGAACACTGAAGCTTTCTTT
once,TRBD2,TRBJ2-3,TRBV2,CASSPTSGSPDTQYF,TGTGCCAGCAGTCCGACTAGCGGGAGCCCAGATACGCAGTATTTT
NA,NA,TRBJ1-1,TRBV27,CASSSRQGAFF,TGTGCCAGCAGTTCTCGCCAGGGGGCTTTCTTT
NA,NA,TRBJ1-1,TRBV6-5,CASSTRRGAEAFF,TGTGCCAGCAGCACTCGGCGGGGGGCTGAAGCTTTCTTT
NA,NA,TRBJ2-3,TRBV5-1,CASSLALSSTDTQYF,TGCGCCAGCAGCTTGGCCTTGTCCAGCACAGATACGCAGTATTTT
once,TRBD1,TRBJ1-2,TRBV30,CASALGQGGYGYTF,TGTGCCTCCGCGCTCGGACAGGGCGGCTATGGCTACACCTTC
NA,TRBD2,TRBJ2-3,TRBV11-3,CASSPSGVTDTQYF,TGTGCCAGCAGCCCCAGCGGGGTCACAGATACGCAGTATTTT
NA,NA,TRBJ1-1,TRBV28,CATGDLPGAEAFF,TGTGCCACCGGAGATCTCCCCGGAGCTGAAGCTTTCTTT
NA,NA,TRBJ2-1,TRBV5-5,CASSLARVNEQFF,TGTGCCAGCAGCTTGGCCCGGGTAAATGAGCAGTTCTTC
NA,NA,TRBJ1-6,TRBV9,CASSEYEGDYSPLHF,TGTGCCAGCAGCGAATACGAAGGGGATTATTCACCCCTCCACTTT
NA,TRBD2,TRBJ2-1,TRBV10-3,CAISPRTSGGFPNEQFF,TGTGCCATCAGCCCTCGGACTAGCGGGGGGTTTCCCAATGAGCAGTTCTTC
NA,TRBD1,TRBJ2-1,TRBV19,CASSIDALLQNRGYNEQFF,TGTGCCAGTAGTATAGATGCCCTATTACAGAACAGGGGATACAATGAGCAGTTCTTC
few,NA,TRBJ1-5,TRBV21-1,CASIGTDCNQPQHF,TGTGCCAGCATAGGGACAGACTGCAATCAGCCCCAGCATTTT
NA,TRBD1,TRBJ2-3,TRBV6-5,CASNKRGLTDTQYF,TGTGCCAGCAATAAGAGGGGGCTCACAGATACGCAGTATTTT
NA,NA,TRBJ1-1,TRBV5-6,CASRMGAFDHEAFF,TGTGCCAGCAGAATGGGGGCATTCGACCATGAAGCTTTCTTT
NA,NA,TRBJ1-1,TRBV5-1,CASSLAYSDSPLNTEAFF,TGCGCCAGCAGCTTGGCCTACTCGGACAGCCCCCTGAACACTGAAGCTTTCTTT
NA,NA,TRBJ1-2,TRBV6-5,CASSQGTIIGGYTF,TGTGCCAGCAGCCAGGGGACGATTATTGGTGGCTACACCTTC
NA,NA,TRBJ1-6,TRBV5-1,CASSGHDNSPLHF,TGCGCCAGCAGCGGACACGATAATTCACCCCTCCACTTT
NA,NA,TRBJ2-5,TRBV30,CAWSGGDSNQETQYF,TGTGCCTGGAGTGGCGGGGACAGTAACCAAGAGACCCAGTACTTC
NA,NA,TRBJ1-6,TRBV6-5,CASSQGLSPLHF,TGTGCCAGCAGTCAGGGACTCTCACCCCTCCACTTT
NA,TRBD2,TRBJ2-1,TRBV15,CATSSRGWGSGSYFNEQFF,TGTGCCACCAGCAGCCGCGGGTGGGGTAGCGGGAGTTATTTCAATGAGCAGTTCTTC
few,TRBD1,TRBJ1-2,TRBV6-5,CASTSGTELFYTF,TGTGCCAGCACCTCCGGGACAGAGCTCTTCTACACCTTC